This T cell receptor (beta chain) emerged from a study of spatial heterogeneity in lung cancer. Turning to the study itself: More than 8.5 raw reads, on average, carried each unique TCR and UMI combination. Findings of the study overall: Resection blood, more than follow-up blood, showed ubiquitous expanded tumor TCRs.

This clonotype was counted ten times or more. Its specificity is not known. The time point here: sample taken at primary tumor resection. Unsorted whole RNA of tumor, nontumor lung or frozen PBMC was sequenced. The approximately 78 donors had untreated early-stage non-small cell lung cancer. On each TCR cDNA molecule, a unique molecular identifier was present. TCRdb re-called the 5' RACE reads with MiXCR, one entry per CDR3 protein. The sample holds 40,000 or so distinct CDR3 sequences, less than 5.5% seen once. The sample consisted of PBMCs, taken at surgery. The receptor was derived from a female donor with early-stage non-small cell lung cancer.

The CDR3 region has the DNA TGTGCCAGCAGCTCCCGGGACAGGGGGCGGGAGACCCAGTACTTC. Translated: CASSSRDRGRETQYF. The chain joins TRBV9 to TRBJ2-5; 12 bases align to TRBD1. Germline lookup yields CDR1 SGDLS and CDR2 YYNGEE. CDR3 size: 15 residues. Unmatched junction bases numbered 6, after V lost 4 bases and J lost 5 bases.